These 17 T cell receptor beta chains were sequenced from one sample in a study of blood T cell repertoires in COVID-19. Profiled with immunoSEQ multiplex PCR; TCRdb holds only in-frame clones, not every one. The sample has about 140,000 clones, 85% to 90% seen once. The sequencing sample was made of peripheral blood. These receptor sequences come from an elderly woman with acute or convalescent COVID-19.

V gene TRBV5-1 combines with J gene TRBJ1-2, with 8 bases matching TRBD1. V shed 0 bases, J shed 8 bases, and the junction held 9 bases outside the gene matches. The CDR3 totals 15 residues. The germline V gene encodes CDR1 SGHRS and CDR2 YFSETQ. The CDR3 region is CASSLAAGQAFGYTF. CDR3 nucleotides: TGCGCCAGCAGCTTGGCCGCGGGACAGGCCTTCGGCTACACCTTC.

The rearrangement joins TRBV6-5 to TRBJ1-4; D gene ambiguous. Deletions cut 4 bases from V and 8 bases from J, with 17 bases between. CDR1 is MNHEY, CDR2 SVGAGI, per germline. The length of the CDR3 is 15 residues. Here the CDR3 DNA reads TGTGCCAGCAGTTCCCCAAGTGGAGGAGGGGAAAAACTGTTTTTT. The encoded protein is CASSSPSGGGEKLFF.

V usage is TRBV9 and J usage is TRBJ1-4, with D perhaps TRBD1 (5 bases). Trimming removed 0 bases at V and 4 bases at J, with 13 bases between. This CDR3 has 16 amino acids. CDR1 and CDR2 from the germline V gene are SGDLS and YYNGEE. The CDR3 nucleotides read TGTGCCAGCAGCGTAGGGGCGACAGCACTTAATGAAAAACTGTTTTTT. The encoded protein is CASSVGATALNEKLFF.

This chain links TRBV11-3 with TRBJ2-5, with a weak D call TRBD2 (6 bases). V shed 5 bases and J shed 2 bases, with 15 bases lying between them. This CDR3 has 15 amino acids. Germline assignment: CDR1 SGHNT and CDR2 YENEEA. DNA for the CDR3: TGTGCCAGCAGCGCGGGGCTAGCGAGGCAAGAGACCCAGTACTTC. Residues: CASSAGLARQETQYF.

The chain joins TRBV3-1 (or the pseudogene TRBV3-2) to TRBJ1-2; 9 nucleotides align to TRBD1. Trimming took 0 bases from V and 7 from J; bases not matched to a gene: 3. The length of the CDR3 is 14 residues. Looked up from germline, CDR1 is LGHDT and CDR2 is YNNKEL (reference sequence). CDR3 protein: CASSQDGQGSGYTF. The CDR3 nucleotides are TGTGCCAGCAGCCAAGACGGACAGGGGAGTGGCTACACCTTC.

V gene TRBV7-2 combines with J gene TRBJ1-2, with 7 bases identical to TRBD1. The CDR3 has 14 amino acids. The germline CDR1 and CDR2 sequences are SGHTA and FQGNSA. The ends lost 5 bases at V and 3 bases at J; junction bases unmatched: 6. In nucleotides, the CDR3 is TGTGCCAGCAGCCTTAGGGACAGCTACTATGGCTACACCTTC. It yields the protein CASSLRDSYYGYTF. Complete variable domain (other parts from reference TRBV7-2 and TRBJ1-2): GAGVSQSPSNKVTEKGKDVELRCDPISGHTALYWYRQSLGQGLEFLIYFQGNSAPDKSGLPSDRFSAERTGGSVSTLTIQRTQQEDSAVYLCASSLRDSYYGYTFGSGTRLTVV.

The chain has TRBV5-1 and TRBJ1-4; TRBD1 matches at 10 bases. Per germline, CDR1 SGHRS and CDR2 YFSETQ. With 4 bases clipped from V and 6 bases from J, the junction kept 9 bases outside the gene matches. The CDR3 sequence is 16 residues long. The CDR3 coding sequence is TGCGCCAGCAGCCCAACTGGACAGGGGGGGTATGAAAAACTGTTTTTT. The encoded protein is CASSPTGQGGYEKLFF.

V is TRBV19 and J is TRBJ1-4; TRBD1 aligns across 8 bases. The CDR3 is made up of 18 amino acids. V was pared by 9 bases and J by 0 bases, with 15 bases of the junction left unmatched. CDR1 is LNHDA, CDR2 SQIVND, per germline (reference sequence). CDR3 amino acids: CASSGQVWRSATNEKLFF. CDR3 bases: TGTGCCAGCTCGGGACAGGTTTGGAGGTCTGCAACTAATGAAAAACTGTTTTTT.

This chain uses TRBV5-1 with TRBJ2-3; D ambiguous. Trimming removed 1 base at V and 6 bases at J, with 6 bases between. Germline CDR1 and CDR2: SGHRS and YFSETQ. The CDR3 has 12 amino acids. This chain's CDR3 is CASSLTKDTQYF. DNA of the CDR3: TGCGCCAGCAGCTTGACAAAGGATACGCAGTATTTT.

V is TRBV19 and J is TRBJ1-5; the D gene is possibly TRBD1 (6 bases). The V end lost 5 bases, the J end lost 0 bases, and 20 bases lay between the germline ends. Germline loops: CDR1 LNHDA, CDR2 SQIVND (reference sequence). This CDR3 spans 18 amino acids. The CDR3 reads CASSLTGTLDHSNQPQHF. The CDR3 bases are TGTGCCAGTAGTTTGACCGGGACACTAGACCATAGCAATCAGCCCCAGCATTTT.

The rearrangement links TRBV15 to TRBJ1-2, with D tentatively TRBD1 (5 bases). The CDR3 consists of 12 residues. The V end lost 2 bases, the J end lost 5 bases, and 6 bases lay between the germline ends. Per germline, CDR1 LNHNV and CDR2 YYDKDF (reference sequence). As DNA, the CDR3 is TGTGCCACCAGCAGACAGGGTTATGGCTACACCTTC. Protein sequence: CATSRQGYGYTF.

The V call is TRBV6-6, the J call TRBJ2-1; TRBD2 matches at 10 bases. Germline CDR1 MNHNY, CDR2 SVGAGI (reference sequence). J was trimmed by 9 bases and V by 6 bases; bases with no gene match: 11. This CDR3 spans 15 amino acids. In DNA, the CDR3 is TGTGCCAGCAGCCAACTAGCGGGGCCCGGAGGTGAGCAGTTCTTC. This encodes CASSQLAGPGGEQFF.

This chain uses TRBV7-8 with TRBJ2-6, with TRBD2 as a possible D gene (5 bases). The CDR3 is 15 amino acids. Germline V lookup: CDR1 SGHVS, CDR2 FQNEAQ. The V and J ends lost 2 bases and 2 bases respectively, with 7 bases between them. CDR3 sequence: CASSLPGTGANVLTF. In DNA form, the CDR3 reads TGTGCCAGCAGCTTACCGGGAACTGGGGCCAACGTCCTGACTTTC.

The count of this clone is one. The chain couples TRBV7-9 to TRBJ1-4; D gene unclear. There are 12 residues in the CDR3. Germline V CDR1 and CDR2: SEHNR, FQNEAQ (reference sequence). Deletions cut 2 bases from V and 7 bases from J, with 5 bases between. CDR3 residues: CASSLSSEKLFF. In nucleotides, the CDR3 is TGTGCCAGCAGCTTATCCAGTGAAAAACTGTTTTTT.

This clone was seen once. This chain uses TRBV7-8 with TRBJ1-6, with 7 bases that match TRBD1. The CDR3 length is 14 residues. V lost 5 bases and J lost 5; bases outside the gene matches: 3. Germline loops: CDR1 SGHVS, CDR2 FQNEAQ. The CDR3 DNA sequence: TGTGCCAGCAGCCCCACAGGGGATAATTCACCCCTCCACTTT. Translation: CASSPTGDNSPLHF.

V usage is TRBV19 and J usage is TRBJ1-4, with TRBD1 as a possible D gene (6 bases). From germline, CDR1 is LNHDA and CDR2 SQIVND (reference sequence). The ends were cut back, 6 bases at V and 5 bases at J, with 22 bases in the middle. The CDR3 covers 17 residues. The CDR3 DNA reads TGTGCCAGTAGAATAACAGGGTCGTATGGAGAAAATGAAAAACTGTTTTTT. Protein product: CASRITGSYGENEKLFF.

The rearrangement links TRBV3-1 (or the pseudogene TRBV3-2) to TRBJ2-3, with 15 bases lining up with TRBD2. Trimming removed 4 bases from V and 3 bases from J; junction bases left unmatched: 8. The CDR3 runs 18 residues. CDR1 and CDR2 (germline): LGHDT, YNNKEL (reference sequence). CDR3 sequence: CASSRTSGGAIGTDTQYF. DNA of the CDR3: TGTGCCAGCAGCCGGACTAGCGGGGGGGCCATTGGAACAGATACGCAGTATTTT.